This T cell receptor (beta chain) was identified in a study of CD8 T cells in Susac syndrome. The authors carried out high-throughput sequencing of TCR beta. They applied it to CD8+ and CD4+ T cells obtained from blood. Reverse transcription of about 0.45 to 1 ug RNA was carried out with random hexamers. The TCR beta CDR3 was amplified by immunoSEQ multiplex PCR across 54 Vbeta, 13 Jbeta. TCRdb passed the immunoSEQ multiplex PCR reads through MiXCR, listing each CDR3 protein once. Found here are approximately 150,000 distinct CDR3 sequences, around 93% of them singletons; the top ten hold 0.13%. This TCR derives from a human donor in good health. The sequenced sample consisted of CD4+ T cells from PBMCs.

This CDR3 is CSVERDRTNTEAFF. The CDR3 DNA sequence: TGCAGCGTTGAGAGGGACAGGACGAACACTGAAGCTTTCTTT. This chain uses TRBV29-1 with TRBJ1-1, with 8 nucleotides matching TRBD1. Unmatched junction bases numbered 4, after V lost 3 bases and J lost 1 base. Germline V gene sequence: CDR1 SQVTM, CDR2 ANQGSEA. The CDR3 is 14 amino acids.